A selection of T cell receptor beta chains follows, all from one sample in a study of OX40 agonist ivuxolimab in advanced cancers. Assay: immunoSEQ multiplex PCR; the TCRdb copy retains only in-frame clones and omits some. The data show approximately 68,000 clones, approximately 90% seen once. The sample was CD4+ or CD8+ T cells sorted from blood, taken in a trial of the OX40 agonist ivuxolimab. These receptors were obtained from an adult with an advanced solid tumor such as melanoma, head and neck, liver or kidney cancer. Both conserved end residues are part of each CDR3. The D gene is left open where the match is weak. Size tells how often a clone was seen (once, few, many) or the class of an expanded clone, and some rows leave it out.

clone_size	d_call	v_call	j_call	cdr3_aa	cdr3_nt
.	TRBD1	TRBV2	TRBJ2-7	CASSTDRGGDEQYF	TGTGCCAGCAGTACCGACAGGGGGGGGGACGAGCAGTACTTC
few	.	TRBV9	TRBJ2-3	CASSIADTQYF	TGTGCCAGCAGCATTGCAGATACGCAGTATTTT
.	.	TRBV7-7	TRBJ2-5	CASSDVQRETQYF	TGTGCTAGCAGCGACGTCCAGAGAGAGACCCAGTACTTC
once	.	TRBV5-1	TRBJ2-5	CASSLGPGSEETQYF	TGCGCCAGCAGCTTGGGTCCCGGGAGCGAAGAGACCCAGTACTTC
.	TRBD1	TRBV29-1	TRBJ1-2	CSVTGDHGYTF	TGCAGCGTCACAGGGGATCATGGCTACACCTTC
.	TRBD2	TRBV7-2	TRBJ2-5	CASSFPLGGGPSETQYF	TGTGCCAGCAGCTTTCCTCTTGGGGGAGGGCCCTCGGAGACCCAGTACTTC
few	.	TRBV7-2	TRBJ1-6	CASSTRQNSPLHF	TGTGCCAGCAGCACCCGACAGAATTCACCCCTCCACTTT
.	TRBD2	TRBV5-4	TRBJ2-2	CASSSKRGPGGELFF	TGTGCCAGCAGCTCAAAGCGGGGGCCCGGCGGGGAGCTGTTTTTT
.	.	TRBV25-1	TRBJ1-1	CASSNDGPVHTEAFF	TGTGCCAGCTCGAACGACGGACCCGTACACACTGAAGCTTTCTTT
.	.	TRBV10-3	TRBJ2-4	CAISESRDIQYF	TGTGCCATCAGTGAGTCTAGAGACATTCAGTACTTC
.	.	TRBV7-8	TRBJ1-2	CASSLVREAGGYTF	TGTGCCAGCAGCTTAGTCAGGGAGGCGGGGGGCTACACCTTC
.	.	TRBV7-2	TRBJ1-3	CASSLRGRNTIYF	TGTGCCAGCAGCTTAAGAGGTAGAAACACCATATATTTT
.	.	TRBV30	TRBJ1-2	CAWSSQGRNYGYTF	TGTGCCTGGAGCTCCCAGGGTAGGAACTATGGCTACACCTTC
.	.	TRBV6-1	TRBJ1-3	CASSEIGSGSGNTIYF	TGTGCCAGCAGTGAAATCGGCAGCGGCTCTGGAAACACCATATATTTT
.	.	TRBV7-9	TRBJ2-4	CASSNVGVVKNIQYF	TGTGCCAGCAGCAACGTAGGGGTGGTCAAAAACATTCAGTACTTC
.	TRBD2	TRBV28	TRBJ2-7	CASSPFPAGGSYEQYF	TGTGCCAGCAGTCCCTTTCCAGCGGGAGGCTCCTACGAGCAGTACTTC
.	.	TRBV5-1	TRBJ2-5	CASSLGLGRGNQETQYF	TGCGCCAGCAGCTTGGGTCTCGGGCGGGGTAATCAAGAGACCCAGTACTTC
.	TRBD1	TRBV5-1	TRBJ2-2	CASSLGTARGGELFF	TGCGCCAGCAGCCTAGGGACAGCACGAGGCGGGGAGCTGTTTTTT
.	TRBD1	TRBV11-2	TRBJ1-4	CASSGGQGWGEKLFF	TGTGCCAGCAGCGGGGGACAGGGCTGGGGAGAAAAACTGTTTTTT
.	TRBD2	TRBV11-3	TRBJ2-3	CASSSGGAPDTQYF	TGTGCCAGCAGCTCCGGGGGGGCCCCAGATACGCAGTATTTT
.	.	TRBV5-1	TRBJ2-7	CASRTGGSTYEQYF	TGCGCCAGCAGGACGGGGGGCTCGACCTACGAGCAGTACTTC
few	.	TRBV6-5	TRBJ2-6	CASSYLLISGANVLTF	TGTGCCAGCAGTTACTTGTTGATCTCTGGGGCCAACGTCCTGACTTTC
few	.	TRBV5-4	TRBJ2-7	CASSLEVGGAEQYF	TGTGCCAGCAGCTTGGAGGTGGGAGGTGCCGAGCAGTACTTC
.	TRBD1	TRBV19	TRBJ1-4	CASSEQGYEKLFF	TGTGCCAGTAGCGAACAGGGGTATGAAAAACTGTTTTTT
.	.	TRBV11-3	TRBJ2-3	CASSEGHLQFTDTQYF	TGTGCCAGCAGCGAAGGTCACCTTCAGTTCACAGATACGCAGTATTTT
.	.	TRBV5-6	TRBJ2-7	CASSFGAGYVPYEQYF	TGTGCCAGCAGCTTTGGGGCGGGCTACGTTCCCTACGAGCAGTACTTC
.	.	TRBV9	TRBJ2-3	CASGSGTDTQYF	TGTGCCAGCGGGTCCGGCACAGATACGCAGTATTTT
.	.	TRBV9	TRBJ2-1	CASSVVGTHEQFF	TGTGCCAGCAGCGTAGTAGGCACCCATGAGCAGTTCTTC
.	.	TRBV14	TRBJ1-2	CASSQDGRFYGYTF	TGTGCCAGCAGCCAAGATGGGCGCTTCTATGGCTACACCTTC
.	.	TRBV14	TRBJ2-5	CASSPMGRTQYF	TGTGCCAGCAGCCCAATGGGACGGACCCAGTACTTC
.	.	TRBV5-4	TRBJ2-7	CASSLDPTGEQYF	TGTGCCAGCAGCCTAGACCCCACCGGCGAGCAGTACTTC
.	.	TRBV21-1	TRBJ2-7	CASSTGREYEQYF	TGTGCCAGCAGCACGGGCAGAGAATACGAGCAGTACTTC
.	.	TRBV10-1	TRBJ1-1	CASSDRGESEAFF	TGCGCCAGCAGTGACAGGGGAGAGTCTGAAGCTTTCTTT
.	TRBD2	TRBV9	TRBJ2-1	CASSVVSGSSYNEQFF	TGTGCCAGCAGCGTAGTCAGCGGGAGTTCCTACAATGAGCAGTTCTTC
.	.	TRBV7-9	TRBJ2-1	CASSLTRRNSYNEQFF	TGTGCCAGCAGCCTCACCAGGCGGAACTCCTACAATGAGCAGTTCTTC
.	TRBD2	TRBV7-3	TRBJ2-1	CASSRPGTSDNEQFF	TGTGCCAGCAGCCGTCCCGGGACTAGCGACAATGAGCAGTTCTTC
once	.	TRBV30	TRBJ1-6	CAWSRNSPLHF	TGTGCCTGGAGCAGAAATTCACCCCTCCACTTT
.	.	TRBV4-2	TRBJ1-3	CASSQERSGSSGNTIYF	TGTGCCAGCAGCCAAGAACGCTCGGGGAGCTCTGGAAACACCATATATTTT
once	TRBD1	TRBV5-1	TRBJ2-7	CASSLAGTGLYEQYF	TGCGCCAGCAGCTTGGCCGGGACAGGACTCTACGAGCAGTACTTC
.	.	TRBV14	TRBJ2-3	CASSQDQGPGTDTQYF	TGTGCCAGCAGCCAAGATCAGGGTCCTGGCACAGATACGCAGTATTTT
.	.	TRBV29-1	TRBJ1-2	CSVELNGDGYTF	TGCAGCGTTGAATTAAACGGGGACGGCTACACCTTC
.	.	TRBV6-6	TRBJ1-2	CASTKGFPNYGYTF	TGTGCCAGCACTAAAGGATTTCCTAACTATGGCTACACCTTC
.	.	TRBV20-1	TRBJ2-1	CSAPDGEQFF	TGCAGCGCCCCGGACGGGGAGCAGTTCTTC
.	.	TRBV15	TRBJ1-3	CATSRDRGGNTIYF	TGTGCCACCAGCAGAGATCGTGGCGGAAACACCATATATTTT
once	.	TRBV2	TRBJ2-2	CASSYSPGTGELFF	TGTGCCAGCAGTTATAGCCCGGGCACCGGGGAGCTGTTTTTT
.	.	TRBV5-1	TRBJ2-3	CASSLAGGSAAGDTQYF	TGCGCCAGCAGCTTGGCTGGGGGCTCCGCCGCCGGAGATACGCAGTATTTT